Listed below are T cell receptor beta chains from one sample, sequenced in a study of shared clonotypes between healthy human individuals. Produced via immunoSEQ multiplex PCR; TCRdb's table is partial and in-frame only. The table lists more than 600,000 clones, about 90% of them singletons. The sample consisted of naive CD8+ T cells sorted from blood. The receptors stem from a man aged 25 to 45 in good health. Both conserved end residues are part of each CDR3. Each record gives: V gene, clone size, J gene, D gene, CDR3 length, CDR3 DNA, CDR3 protein. The D gene is left open where the match is weak. Where a row states a size, it is once, few, many or the class of an expanded clone; other rows omit it.

>TRBV9|NA|TRBJ2-7|NA|15
TGTGCCAGCAGCGTAGCTTCCGGGTTAGGCTACGAGCAGTACTTC
CASSVASGLGYEQYF
>TRBV2|NA|TRBJ2-5|NA|13
TGTGCCAGCAGTGAGCCCCCGGCAGGTCCCCAGTACTTC
CASSEPPAGPQYF
>TRBV7-2|NA|TRBJ1-2|NA|14
TGTGCCAGCAGCTTCTGGGAGAGCATCTATGGCTACACCTTC
CASSFWESIYGYTF
>TRBV5-4|NA|TRBJ2-3|NA|12
TGTGCCAGCAGCCCCGAAGGGGATACGCAGTATTTT
CASSPEGDTQYF
>TRBV28|NA|TRBJ2-2|NA|16
TGTGCCAGCAGTCTGGGCCCCGGGGGCGATACCGGGGAGCTGTTTTTT
CASSLGPGGDTGELFF
>TRBV11-2|NA|TRBJ2-7|TRBD1|13
TGTGCCAGCAGCTTTGGGACAGACTACGAGCAGTACTTC
CASSFGTDYEQYF
>TRBV7-9|NA|TRBJ2-7|TRBD1|15
TGTGCCAGCAGTCGTGGGACAGCCAACTCCTACGAGCAGTACTTC
CASSRGTANSYEQYF
>TRBV6-5|NA|TRBJ1-1|NA|14
TGTGCCAGCAGTTACGACAGCGCGTACACTGAAGCTTTCTTT
CASSYDSAYTEAFF
>TRBV6-5|NA|TRBJ1-1|NA|16
TGTGCCAGCAGTTACTCTCTTGGGGATTTGGGCACTGAAGCTTTCTTT
CASSYSLGDLGTEAFF
>TRBV27|NA|TRBJ2-7|NA|16
TGTGCCAGCACCCCAGTCAGCACTAGGGGTTCAAACGAGCAGTACTTC
CASTPVSTRGSNEQYF
>TRBV6-6|NA|TRBJ1-2|NA|15
TGTGCCAGCAGTTACTCCGAGGGGGAGGACTATGGCTACACCTTC
CASSYSEGEDYGYTF
>TRBV7-6|NA|TRBJ2-7|NA|12
TGTGCCAGCAGCAGCGCAGACTACGAGCAGTACTTC
CASSSADYEQYF
>TRBV21-1|NA|TRBJ1-1|NA|19
TGTGCCAGCAGCAAAGCACCACTCAAACAGGGGAGGGGCCCCCATGAAGCTTTCTTT
CASSKAPLKQGRGPHEAFF
>TRBV5-4|NA|TRBJ1-2|TRBD1|15
TGTGCCAGCAGCTTAGACAGGGAAACTATTGATGGCTACACCTTC
CASSLDRETIDGYTF
>TRBV19|few|TRBJ2-1|NA|16
TGTGCCAGTAGTATGGATAGCGGTTATTCCTACAATGAGCAGTTCTTC
CASSMDSGYSYNEQFF
>TRBV6-5|NA|TRBJ2-1|NA|15
TGTGCCAGCAGCTACACGGGCAGCTCCTACAATGAGCAGTTCTTC
CASSYTGSSYNEQFF
>TRBV7-8|NA|TRBJ1-5|TRBD1|15
TGTGCCAGCAGAACAGGGGTTACGGGCAATCAGCCCCAGCATTTT
CASRTGVTGNQPQHF
>TRBV25-1|NA|TRBJ2-5|TRBD1|15
TGTGCCAGCAGTGAATTTGGGACAGAGCTGGAGACCCAGTACTTC
CASSEFGTELETQYF
>TRBV9|NA|TRBJ1-1|NA|13
TGTGCCAGCAGCGTAGCGGAACAGAGTGAAGCTTTCTTT
CASSVAEQSEAFF
>TRBV7-9|NA|TRBJ2-1|TRBD2|18
TGTGCCAGCAGCCACCAGACAGCGGGAGGGGGCCCCCTCTTGAGGCAGTTCTTC
CASSHQTAGGGPLLRQFF
>TRBV7-6|NA|TRBJ1-5|NA|15
TGTGCCAGCAGCGCATCAGGGTATATCAATCAGCCCCAGCATTTT
CASSASGYINQPQHF
>TRBV7-9|NA|TRBJ2-1|NA|16
TGTGCCAGCAGCCCCCGGGAAGGGGATAAGTACAATGAGCAGTTCTTC
CASSPREGDKYNEQFF
>TRBV9|once|TRBJ2-1|TRBD1|17
TGTGCCAGCAGCGGGACAGGGCCAGTGATGGGCTACAATGAGCAGTTCTTC
CASSGTGPVMGYNEQFF
>TRBV29-1|NA|TRBJ2-1|TRBD1|14
TGCAGCGTTGCGGGACAGGGATCCTACAATGAGCAGTTCTTC
CSVAGQGSYNEQFF
>TRBV27|NA|TRBJ1-2|NA|15
TGTGCCAGCAGTCCTGACGTATCCCCAGGGTATGGCTACACCTTC
CASSPDVSPGYGYTF
>TRBV11-2|NA|TRBJ2-7|NA|13
TGTGCCAGCAGCTTAGATGGGGTCGACGAGCAGTACTTC
CASSLDGVDEQYF
>TRBV5-6|NA|TRBJ1-5|NA|14
TGTGCCAGCAGCCCATCGCAATCGAGTCAGCCCCAGCATTTT
CASSPSQSSQPQHF
>TRBV7-9|NA|TRBJ2-1|NA|14
TGTGCCAGCAGCTTCACACTACTATACAATGAGCAGTTCTTC
CASSFTLLYNEQFF
>TRBV19|NA|TRBJ2-7|NA|14
TGTGCCAGTAGTAACGGGGACGGGCCCTACGAGCAGTACTTC
CASSNGDGPYEQYF
>TRBV4-1|NA|TRBJ2-7|TRBD1|15
TGCGCCAGCAGCCAATCCATTGGACAGGGCTACGAGCAGTACTTC
CASSQSIGQGYEQYF
>TRBV6-1|NA|TRBJ1-5|NA|15
TGTGCCAGCAGTGAATATTTGGGTATCAATCAGCCCCAGCATTTT
CASSEYLGINQPQHF
>TRBV6-1|few|TRBJ2-7|TRBD1|15
TGTGCCAGCAGTGAAGTGGGGACAGGGGCCTACGAGCAGTACTTC
CASSEVGTGAYEQYF
>TRBV2|NA|TRBJ2-2|TRBD1|18
TGTGCCAGCAGCGAAGAAATCATAACAGGGGGAGAAACCGGGGAGCTGTTTTTT
CASSEEIITGGETGELFF
>TRBV30|NA|TRBJ2-7|NA|13
TGTGCCTGGAGTTCAAGCGGCGCCTACGAGCAGTACTTC
CAWSSSGAYEQYF
>TRBV6-5|once|TRBJ2-3|TRBD1|15
TGTGCCAGCAGCCCCGACAGGGGGTGGACAGATACGCAGTATTTT
CASSPDRGWTDTQYF
>TRBV29-1|once|TRBJ1-2|NA|16
TGCAGCGTTCTCACTGGAAAGACAGGAAGGAACTATGGCTACACCTTC
CSVLTGKTGRNYGYTF
>TRBV7-8|once|TRBJ2-6|NA|15
TGTGCCAGCAGCCTAATCAGCTCTGGGGCCAACGTCCTGACTTTC
CASSLISSGANVLTF
>TRBV12-5|NA|TRBJ2-1|NA|15
TGTGCTAGTGTATCCCAAGGGGATCCCTACAATGAGCAGTTCTTC
CASVSQGDPYNEQFF
>TRBV7-3|NA|TRBJ2-7|NA|14
TGTGCCAGCAGCTTAGGAGGGGGCGTTTACGAGCAGTACTTC
CASSLGGGVYEQYF
>TRBV7-9|NA|TRBJ2-5|NA|13
TGTGCCAGCAGCATGCCCCGGGTAGAGACCCAGTACTTC
CASSMPRVETQYF
>TRBV11-2|NA|TRBJ2-2|NA|13
TGTGCCATTTTACGGACAGCGGGCGGGGAGCTGTTTTTT
CAILRTAGGELFF
>TRBV7-9|once|TRBJ2-2|TRBD2|16
TGTGCCAGCAGCCGCCTTGGACTAGCGGGAGCCGGGGAGCTGTTTTTT
CASSRLGLAGAGELFF
>TRBV6-5|NA|TRBJ1-1|NA|12
TGTGCCAGCACCGCGGACAGCCTTGAAGCTTTCTTT
CASTADSLEAFF
>TRBV4-3|NA|TRBJ2-7|NA|14
TGCGCCAGCAGGGTGGGCCTCACGTTCTACGAGCAGTACTTC
CASRVGLTFYEQYF
>TRBV10-3|NA|TRBJ1-5|NA|14
TGTGCCATCAGGACAGCGGGCGACAATCAGCCCCAGCATTTT
CAIRTAGDNQPQHF
>TRBV6-1|NA|TRBJ2-1|TRBD2|14
TGTGCCAGCACGGTTAGCGGGACCTACAATGAGCAGTTCTTC
CASTVSGTYNEQFF
>TRBV27|NA|TRBJ2-1|NA|14
TGTGCCAGCAGCTCGGGCCTCACCTTCGATGAGCAGTTCTTC
CASSSGLTFDEQFF
>TRBV19|NA|TRBJ2-1|NA|13
TGTGCCAGTAGTATGGACCTCTACAATGAGCAGTTCTTC
CASSMDLYNEQFF